This T cell receptor (beta chain) was identified in a study of blood T cell repertoires in COVID-19. About the research overall: PBMCs, B-cell-depleted T cells, or T cells were the source of the cDNA or gDNA that made up the material.

Per the original methods: Estimates of nucleated cell counts were drawn from the amplification of reference gene primers. Assay: immunoSEQ multiplex PCR; the TCRdb copy retains only in-frame clones and omits some. The V and J calls and the clone size are those of that table, but D and trimming were determined from the DNA. Here the sample spans a few hundred thousand clones, about 90% being singletons. Participant-given clinical history determined each cohort assignment. The sequence was collected from a man aged 35 to 55 in a cohort exposed to, infected with or recovered from COVID-19 (not recorded which). The sequenced sample was PBMCs or T cells enriched from blood (not recorded which).

In nucleotides, the CDR3 is TGTGCCACCATGCGCGGGATAGGGGATACGCAGTATTTT. Protein sequence: CATMRGIGDTQYF. The rearrangement links TRBV7-9 to TRBJ2-3, with a weak D call TRBD2 (6 bases). With 10 bases removed from V and 6 bases from J, the gap between germline ends came to 17 bases. The germline gives CDR1 SEHNR, CDR2 FQNEAQ (reference sequence). This CDR3 is built from 13 residues.